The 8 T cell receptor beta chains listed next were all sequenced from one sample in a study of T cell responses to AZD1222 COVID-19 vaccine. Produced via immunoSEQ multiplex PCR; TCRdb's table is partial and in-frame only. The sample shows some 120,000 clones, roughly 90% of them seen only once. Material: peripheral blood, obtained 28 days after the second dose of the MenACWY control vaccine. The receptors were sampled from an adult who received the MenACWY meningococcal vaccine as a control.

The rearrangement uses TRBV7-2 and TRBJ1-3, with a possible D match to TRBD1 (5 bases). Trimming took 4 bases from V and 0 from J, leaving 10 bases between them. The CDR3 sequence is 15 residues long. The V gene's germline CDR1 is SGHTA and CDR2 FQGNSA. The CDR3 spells CASSSGRYSGNTIYF. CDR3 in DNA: TGTGCCAGCAGCTCGGGACGTTACTCTGGAAACACCATATATTTT.

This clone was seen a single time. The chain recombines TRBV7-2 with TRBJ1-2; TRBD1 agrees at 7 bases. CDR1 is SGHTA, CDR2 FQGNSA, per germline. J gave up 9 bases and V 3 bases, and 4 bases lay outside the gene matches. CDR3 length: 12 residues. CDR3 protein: CASSLTGLSYTF. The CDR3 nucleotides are TGTGCCAGCAGCTTGACAGGGTTGAGCTACACCTTC.

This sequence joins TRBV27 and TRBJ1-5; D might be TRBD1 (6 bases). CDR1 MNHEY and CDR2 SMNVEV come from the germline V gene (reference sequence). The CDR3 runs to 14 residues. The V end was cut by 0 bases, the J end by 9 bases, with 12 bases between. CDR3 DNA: TGTGCCAGCAGTTTATCAACAGGGTCTTGGCCCCAGCATTTT. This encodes CASSLSTGSWPQHF.

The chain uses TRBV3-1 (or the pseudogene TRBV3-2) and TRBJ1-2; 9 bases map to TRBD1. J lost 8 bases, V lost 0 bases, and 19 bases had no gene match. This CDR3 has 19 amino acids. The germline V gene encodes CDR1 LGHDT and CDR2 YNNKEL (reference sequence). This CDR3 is CASSQDYLIKRGQGQGYTF. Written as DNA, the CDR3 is TGTGCCAGCAGCCAAGATTATCTTATTAAAAGGGGACAGGGCCAGGGCTACACCTTC.

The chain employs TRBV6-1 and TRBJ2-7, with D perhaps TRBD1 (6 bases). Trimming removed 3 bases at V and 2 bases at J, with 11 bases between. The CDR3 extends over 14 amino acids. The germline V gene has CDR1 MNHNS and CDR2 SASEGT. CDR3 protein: CASSDVTGAYEQYF. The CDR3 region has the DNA TGTGCCAGCAGTGACGTGACAGGAGCCTACGAGCAGTACTTC.

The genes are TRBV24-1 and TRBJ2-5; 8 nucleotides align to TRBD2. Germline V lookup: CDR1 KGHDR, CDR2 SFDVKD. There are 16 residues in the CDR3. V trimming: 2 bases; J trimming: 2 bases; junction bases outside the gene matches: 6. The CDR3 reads CATSDSGLASQETQYF. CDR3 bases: TGTGCCACCAGTGATTCAGGACTAGCCTCACAAGAGACCCAGTACTTC.

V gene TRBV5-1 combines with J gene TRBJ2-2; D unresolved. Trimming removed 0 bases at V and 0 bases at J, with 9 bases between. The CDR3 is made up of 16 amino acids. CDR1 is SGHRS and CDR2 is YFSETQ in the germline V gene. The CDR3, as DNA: TGCGCCAGCAGCTTGGGGGGAATTTCGAACACCGGGGAGCTGTTTTTT. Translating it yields CASSLGGISNTGELFF.

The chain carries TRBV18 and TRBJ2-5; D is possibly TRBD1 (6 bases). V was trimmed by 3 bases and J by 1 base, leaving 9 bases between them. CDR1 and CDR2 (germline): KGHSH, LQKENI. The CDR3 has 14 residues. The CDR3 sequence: CASSPTGFQETQYF. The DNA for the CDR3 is TGTGCCAGCTCACCGACAGGCTTCCAAGAGACCCAGTACTTC.